This T cell receptor (beta chain) was captured by sequencing in a study of blood T cell repertoires in COVID-19. The CDR3 extends over 14 amino acids. Germline V lookup: CDR1 LNHDA, CDR2 SQIVND (reference sequence). V was clipped by 4 bases and J by 3 bases, with 10 bases between them. Profiling relied on immunoSEQ multiplex PCR, and the TCRdb table lists in-frame clones only, not all of them. The sample carries 90,000 to 150,000 clones, around nine tenths recorded once. The V call is TRBV19, the J call TRBJ1-5; D call uncertain. The origin of this receptor is a human donor with acute or convalescent COVID-19. The donor label of this sample is uncertain. Material: peripheral blood. CDR3 residues: CASSRARFNQPQHF. As DNA, the CDR3 is TGTGCCAGTAGTAGGGCAAGATTCAATCAGCCCCAGCATTTT.